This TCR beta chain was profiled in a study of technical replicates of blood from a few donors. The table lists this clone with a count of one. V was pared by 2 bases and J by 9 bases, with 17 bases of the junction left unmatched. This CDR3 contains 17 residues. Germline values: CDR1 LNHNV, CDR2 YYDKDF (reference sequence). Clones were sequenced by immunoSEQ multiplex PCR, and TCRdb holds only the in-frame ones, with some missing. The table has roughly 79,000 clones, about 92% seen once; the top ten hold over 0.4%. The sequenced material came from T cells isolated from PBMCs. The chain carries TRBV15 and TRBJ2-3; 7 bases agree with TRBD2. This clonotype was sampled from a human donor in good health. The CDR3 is CATSRKSGGGSPSTQYF. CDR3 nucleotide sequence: TGTGCCACCAGCAGAAAGTCAGGCGGGGGTTCCCCATCGACGCAGTATTTT.